This TCR beta chain is drawn from a study of a mutant IDH1 vaccine in newly diagnosed glioma. The overall study: Treated patients were about 60% male, about 38% female, mean age about 43 years.

Libraries were prepared by immunoSEQ multiplex PCR; TCRdb keeps only in-frame clonotypes and omits some of them. The repertoire holds around 37,000 clones, with just under 95% as singletons. V lost 6 bases, J lost 6 bases, and 11 bases stayed unmatched. CDR3 length: 15 residues. The germline V gene encodes CDR1 SGHNT and CDR2 YYREEE (reference sequence). Time point indicated: baseline, week 1 (first vaccination visit). Treatment: pre-vaccination baseline after standard-of-care therapy. The J gene is TRBJ2-2, the V gene TRBV5-4; 7 bases align to TRBD1. The sample consisted of PBMCs, taken from a glioma patient treated with radiotherapy, temozolomide or both. The TCR sequence derives from a man younger than 35 with glioma. The CDR3 loop reads CASTPGQSRSGELFF. CDR3 bases: TGTGCCAGCACCCCGGGACAGTCCCGTTCCGGGGAGCTGTTTTTT.